This is a list of T cell receptor beta chains from one sample in a study of CDR3 diversity in severe acne. TCRdb called the PCR reads again in MiXCR, with one record for every CDR3 protein. This sample has some 84,000 distinct CDR3 sequences, with over 40% found just once. Sequenced sample: blood. The source is a male donor in good health, without acne. Each CDR3 is given with its conserved first and last residue. Fields, in order: V gene, clone size, CDR3 protein. Clone size is not always given. Where it is, it says once, few, many or a class for expanded clones.

v_gene: TRBV7-2
abundance: many
CDR3aa: CASSSRLAGGKETQYF

v_gene: TRBV2
abundance: NA
CDR3aa: CASSGTGYNEQFF

v_gene: TRBV9
abundance: NA
CDR3aa: CASSPFGTSGGALDTQYF

v_gene: TRBV19
abundance: few
CDR3aa: CASSMGTGVGEAFF

v_gene: TRBV5-1
abundance: NA
CDR3aa: CASSYGTSPRTQYF

v_gene: TRBV11-3
abundance: NA
CDR3aa: CASSLGTSGGETQYF

v_gene: TRBV7-8
abundance: NA
CDR3aa: CASSSEGRETQYF

v_gene: TRBV20-1
abundance: few
CDR3aa: CSPRGRTDTQYF

v_gene: TRBV18
abundance: NA
CDR3aa: CASSLYGTNYEQYF

v_gene: TRBV2
abundance: once
CDR3aa: CASRGAGSTLGNTIYF

v_gene: TRBV28
abundance: once
CDR3aa: CASGPQPGLAGEWSYEQYF

v_gene: TRBV10-3
abundance: NA
CDR3aa: CATASGSEQYF

v_gene: TRBV14
abundance: NA
CDR3aa: CASSQGMGTNTGELFF

v_gene: TRBV11-2
abundance: NA
CDR3aa: CASSLTDGGLYNEQFF

v_gene: TRBV11-3
abundance: few
CDR3aa: CASSSKQAEANYGYTF

v_gene: TRBV25-1
abundance: many
CDR3aa: CASSDHNYGYTF

v_gene: TRBV9
abundance: NA
CDR3aa: CASSVATGATSGYTF

v_gene: TRBV24-1
abundance: NA
CDR3aa: CATGSSFPQHF

v_gene: TRBV7-3
abundance: NA
CDR3aa: CASSPERAGQETQYF

v_gene: TRBV7-6
abundance: NA
CDR3aa: CASSLDPGKYEKLLF

v_gene: TRBV4-1
abundance: many
CDR3aa: CASSQDLGSSTLHF

v_gene: TRBV20-1
abundance: NA
CDR3aa: CSARDRHYEQYF

v_gene: TRBV7-2
abundance: NA
CDR3aa: CASSFGAVAQETQHF

v_gene: TRBV7-9
abundance: NA
CDR3aa: CASSSGGRGSSLEEQYF

v_gene: TRBV19
abundance: many
CDR3aa: CASSIIGMNTEAFF

v_gene: TRBV4-1
abundance: many
CDR3aa: CASSHGGPGSNQPQHF

v_gene: TRBV20-1
abundance: NA
CDR3aa: CSASSADRDTYNEQFF

v_gene: TRBV29-1
abundance: NA
CDR3aa: CSVEDPTSGVYEQYF

v_gene: TRBV2
abundance: once
CDR3aa: CASSVLAEGYEQYF

v_gene: TRBV7-2
abundance: NA
CDR3aa: CASSLLGQRGYYEQYF

v_gene: TRBV12-3/TRBV12-4
abundance: NA
CDR3aa: CASSLNFLSGELFF

v_gene: TRBV7-9
abundance: NA
CDR3aa: CASSALGGTEAFF

v_gene: TRBV7-3
abundance: many
CDR3aa: CASSLEPLGGELFF

v_gene: TRBV27
abundance: many
CDR3aa: CASSGHGGYGYTF

v_gene: TRBV7-9
abundance: NA
CDR3aa: CASSKDGDYGYTF

v_gene: TRBV2
abundance: many
CDR3aa: CASSASPGTGIGAEAFF

v_gene: TRBV19
abundance: few
CDR3aa: CASSRMRASSDPNTEAFF

v_gene: TRBV6-5
abundance: NA
CDR3aa: CASHGGAGSGELFF

v_gene: TRBV11-1
abundance: NA
CDR3aa: CASSAALRVENGEQFF

v_gene: TRBV4-1
abundance: many
CDR3aa: CASSPGRIEKLFF

v_gene: TRBV6-5
abundance: many
CDR3aa: CASTRFSGLGDYGYTF

v_gene: TRBV6-1
abundance: NA
CDR3aa: CASIEPGPGKASQHF

v_gene: TRBV25-1
abundance: NA
CDR3aa: CASSSKSGTSYGYTF

v_gene: TRBV20-1
abundance: NA
CDR3aa: CRPSGGSYEQYF

v_gene: TRBV25-1
abundance: medium-sized
CDR3aa: CASSPIATAYEQYF